This TCR beta chain is drawn from a study of T cell responses to AZD1222 COVID-19 vaccine. Study-level background: The analysis combined second doses at about 4 or about 12 weeks.

As concerns this clone: No antigen is known for it.

Produced via immunoSEQ multiplex PCR; TCRdb's table is partial and in-frame only. The sample lists under 200,000 clones, roughly 86% occurring once. Study-wide results and caveats: Compared with day 0, the breadth and depth of the Spike-specific TCR repertoire rose significantly after two doses of AZD1222.

This sequence originates from an adult in good health. Sequencing was performed on peripheral blood, taken on day 0 of AZD1222 vaccination.

The DNA of the CDR3 is TGTGCCAGCAGCTTATCGTCCGGAGGAGGGAAGTACTTC. Amino acid sequence: CASSLSSGGGKYF. The V gene is TRBV7-6, the J gene TRBJ2-7, with D perhaps matching TRBD2 (6 bases). The CDR3 loop spans 13 amino acids. V gave up 2 bases and J gave up 11 bases, with 16 bases separating them. Germline values: CDR1 SGHVS, CDR2 FNYEAQ.